These T cell receptor beta chains were read from a single sample in a study of radiation and T cells in renal cell carcinoma. Profiled with immunoSEQ multiplex PCR; TCRdb holds only in-frame clones, not every one. This table has about 49,000 clones, approximately 83% appearing once. This specimen was blood, taken from a patient whose treatment included radiotherapy and nephrectomy. All receptors derive from a woman aged 70-85 years with renal cell carcinoma. Each CDR3 is given with its conserved first and last residue.

j_gene | v_gene | CDR3aa
TRBJ2-7 | TRBV5-1 | CASSLVGTAETEQYF
TRBJ2-5 | TRBV7-2 | CASSALGLAGTETQYF
TRBJ2-1 | TRBV10-2 | CASSVTSSHNEQFF
TRBJ1-2 | TRBV2 | CASSQRQGNGYTF
TRBJ2-7 | TRBV5-6 | CASSPRGSPFYEQYF
TRBJ1-5 | TRBV4-2 | CASSQTGQGATQPQHF
TRBJ2-5 | TRBV5-1 | CASSDGIQETQYF
TRBJ1-5 | TRBV19 | CASSFVGFNQPQHF
TRBJ2-7 | TRBV6-5 | CASSSGKAYEQYF
TRBJ1-4 | TRBV25-1 | CASSDLLGQGSGEKLFF
TRBJ2-1 | TRBV30 | CAWSVLNNEQFF
TRBJ2-1 | TRBV7-2 | CASSLGASGTLGDEQFF
TRBJ2-3 | TRBV7-2 | CASSHQEGRTDTQYF
TRBJ1-1 | TRBV5-4 | CASSFIGQGETEAFF
TRBJ2-5 | TRBV5-1 | CASSQGLAGVMETQYF
TRBJ2-1 | TRBV2 | CASSDTSESYNEQFF
TRBJ2-7 | TRBV6-5 | CASSLRDNYEQYF
TRBJ2-5 | TRBV7-2 | CASSHRSGVGETQYF
TRBJ2-3 | TRBV14 | CASSGLALTDTQYF
TRBJ2-7 | TRBV6-5 | CASSYRQQSYEQYF
TRBJ2-7 | TRBV30 | CAWSGLDYEQYF
TRBJ2-7 | TRBV5-6 | CASRLAGGYEQYF
TRBJ2-5 | TRBV18 | CASSPPAETQYF
TRBJ1-5 | TRBV10-2 | CASSEGRGAGQPQHF
TRBJ2-4 | TRBV18 | CASSPPGLAKNIQYF
TRBJ1-2 | TRBV19 | CATATGEKNYGYTF
TRBJ2-1 | TRBV5-8 | CASSFLGAGDNEQFF
TRBJ1-5 | TRBV7-9 | CASSQTYQPQHF
TRBJ2-1 | TRBV18 | CASSPGQDNEQFF
TRBJ2-2 | TRBV6-5 | CASSPVGGGELFF
TRBJ2-4 | TRBV21-1 | CASNISWAKNIQYF
TRBJ2-3 | TRBV9 | CASSVLGTDTQYF
TRBJ1-2 | TRBV29-1 | CSVPDRGTDGYTF
TRBJ1-4 | TRBV7-2 | CASRQGFNEKLFF
TRBJ2-1 | TRBV29-1 | CSVGSGVHNEQFF
TRBJ2-4 | TRBV19 | CASSAQTGDIQYF
TRBJ1-5 | TRBV6-1 | CASSHEGVSNQPQHF
TRBJ2-7 | TRBV10-1 | CPSPPRTGGTYEQYF
TRBJ2-1 | TRBV11-1 | CASSSRTSGDGVEQFF
TRBJ1-1 | TRBV27 | CASSLGTGVRTEAFF
TRBJ1-2 | TRBV14 | CASSQDWGGYTF
TRBJ2-4 | TRBV7-2 | CASRTGTTQNIQYF
TRBJ2-7 | TRBV5-8 | CASSGTGTFGSYEQYF
TRBJ2-1 | TRBV15 | CATSRVTSGTYNEQFF
TRBJ2-5 | TRBV19 | CASSMGRRETQYF
TRBJ2-2 | TRBV6-1 | CASSEEFEAGGLIGELFF
TRBJ2-3 | TRBV11-2 | CASSTRAADTQYF
TRBJ2-7 | TRBV19 | CASSISPAYEQYF
TRBJ2-3 | TRBV4-1 | CASSQDPRDRGVLDTQYF
TRBJ2-1 | TRBV7-9 | CASSFGTSGDEQFF
TRBJ1-1 | TRBV10-2 | CASSAKQMNTEAFF
TRBJ1-5 | TRBV30 | CAWSVWGAANQPQHF
TRBJ1-1 | TRBV10-2 | CASSDQGITEAFF
TRBJ2-3 | TRBV5-1 | CASSNSDYSTDTQYF